This T cell receptor (beta chain) was documented in a study of beta chain features in type 1 diabetes. Overall study context: Age and gender were similar between patients and healthy donors, as were cell yields. Study-wide results and limits: The study left unresolved whether HLA type influences TCRB rearrangement. Sequencing of cDNA might inflate the share of cells that strongly express TCR. The VDJ junctions of type 1 diabetes patients carried fewer insertions and more deletions.

For this clone: What it binds is unknown.

Of the isolated RNA, all was reverse transcribed, and so the sequenced material was expressed TCRB transcripts. Some clones are missing from TCRdb's copy, which holds only in-frame ones; the method was immunoSEQ multiplex PCR. The data contain over 700,000 clones, around a sixth of them seen just once; the ten biggest clones take up 0.02% to 0.025%. Sequencing was performed on naive CD4+ T cells from blood. This TCR came from a young woman in good health.

The CDR3 loop is CASSYDRGGTEAFF. The DNA for the CDR3 is TGCGCCAGCAGCTACGACAGGGGTGGCACTGAAGCTTTCTTT. The rearrangement uses TRBV4-3 and TRBJ1-1, with 8 bases fitting TRBD1. The CDR3 spans 14 residues. The J segment lost 4 bases and the V segment lost 5 bases, leaving 6 bases of the junction unmatched. CDR1 and CDR2 (germline): LGHNA, YSLEER.